The subject of this entry is one T cell receptor (beta chain). Between the trimmed V and J ends, which lost 2 bases and 8 bases, there was a span of 15 bases. The germline V gene encodes CDR1 GTSNPN and CDR2 SVGIG (reference sequence). The CDR3 is 13 residues long. These data belong to a study of neurological immune-mediated disorders. TCRdb fed the 5' RACE reads into MiXCR, producing one record per CDR3 protein. Among approximately 70,000 distinct CDR3 sequences, approximately 4.6% were seen once, and the ten largest hold about 2.2%. The starting material, 2 million PBMCs stored at -80 C, gave rise to the unsorted libraries.

Sample: PBMCs. V gene TRBV30 combines with J gene TRBJ1-1; D gene uncertain. This TCR derives from an older woman with multiple sclerosis. The CDR3 DNA reads as TGTGCCTGGAGTTTAAAAAGCCGAAACGAAGCTTTCTTT. Encoded protein: CAWSLKSRNEAFF.